Below are 30 T cell receptor beta chains sequenced from a single sample in a study of OX40 agonist ivuxolimab in advanced cancers. Only in-frame clones appear in the TCRdb table, and some are missing; sequencing was by immunoSEQ multiplex PCR. The repertoire consists of 58,000 or so clones, with about 83% occurring once and the leading ten covering about 4.5%. Material: CD4+ or CD8+ T cells sorted from blood, obtained in a trial of the OX40 agonist ivuxolimab. The source is an adult with an advanced solid tumor such as melanoma, head and neck, liver or kidney cancer.

The chain recombines TRBV7-3 with TRBJ2-6; D gene ambiguous. The germline V gene has CDR1 SGHTA and CDR2 FQGTGA. Trimming removed 5 bases at V and 0 bases at J, with 5 bases between. This CDR3 has 14 amino acids. Here the CDR3 reads CASSHSSGANVLTF. CDR3 sequence (DNA): TGTGCCAGCAGCCACAGCTCTGGGGCCAACGTCCTGACTTTC.

The rearrangement joins TRBV7-9 to TRBJ2-7; possibly TRBD1 or TRBD2 for D (5 bases each). Germline V gene lookup returns CDR1 SEHNR and CDR2 FQNEAQ (reference sequence). The ends were cut back, 5 bases at V and 7 bases at J, with 18 bases in the middle. The CDR3 is made up of 14 amino acids. CDR3 amino acids: CASSQSPGKGEQYF. The CDR3 coding sequence is TGTGCCAGCAGCCAGAGTCCGGGGAAGGGGGAGCAGTACTTC. Full variable domain (outside the CDR3, taken from reference TRBV7-9 and TRBJ2-7): DTGVSQNPRHKITKRGQNVTFRCDPISEHNRLYWYRQTLGQGPEFLTYFQNEAQLEKSRLLSDRFSAERPKGSFSTLEIQRTEQGDSAMYLCASSQSPGKGEQYFGPGTRLTVT.

The rearrangement links TRBV6-6 to TRBJ1-5; no firm D call. The CDR3 is made up of 15 amino acids. V lost 4 bases and J lost 5, with 15 bases in between. In germline, CDR1 is MNHNY, CDR2 SVGAGI (reference sequence). CDR3 DNA sequence: TGTGCCAGCAGTTTCCTTTCCCCAGAGCATCAGCCCCAGCATTTT. It encodes CASSFLSPEHQPQHF.

The table lists this clone with a few counts. The rearrangement uses TRBV6-5 and TRBJ2-1, with D uncertain. V was shortened by 9 bases and J by 2 bases, with 11 bases between the two germline ends. The germline V gene encodes CDR1 MNHEY and CDR2 SVGAGI. This CDR3 spans 13 amino acids. Here the CDR3 DNA reads TGTGCCAGTGCCCGTAAGGCCTACAATGAGCAGTTCTTC. Its translation is CASARKAYNEQFF.

The chain links TRBV9 to TRBJ2-5, with D uncertain. From germline, CDR1 is SGDLS and CDR2 YYNGEE. The CDR3 sequence is 14 residues long. V was pared by 2 bases and J by 2 bases, with 10 bases between. The CDR3 reads CASSVGQEQETQYF. The CDR3 nucleotides read TGTGCCAGCAGCGTCGGGCAGGAGCAAGAGACCCAGTACTTC.

This clone was observed a single time. The chain uses TRBV6-1 and TRBJ2-7; 7 positions match TRBD2. The V and J ends lost 8 bases and 3 bases, in that order; junction bases with no gene match: 4. From germline, CDR1 is MNHNS and CDR2 SASEGT. This CDR3 is 12 amino acids long. The CDR3 nucleotides read TGTGCCAGCGGACTAGGAATCTACGAGCAGTACTTC. This encodes CASGLGIYEQYF.

The chain combines TRBV30 with TRBJ2-3, with 9 nucleotides matching TRBD1. Trimming removed 1 base from V and 2 bases from J; junction bases left unmatched: 7. This CDR3 has 16 residues. In germline, CDR1 is GTSNPN, CDR2 SVGIG (reference sequence). The chain's CDR3 is CAWSADRGSSTDTQYF. The CDR3 DNA reads as TGTGCCTGGAGTGCAGACAGGGGGTCTTCCACAGATACGCAGTATTTT. Full variable domain (missing parts from reference TRBV30 and TRBJ2-3): SQTIHQWPATLVQPVGSPLSLECTVEGTSNPNLYWYRQAAGRGLQLLFYSVGIGQISSEVPQNLSASRPQDRQFILSSKKLLLSDSGFYLCAWSADRGSSTDTQYFGPGTRLTVL.

The chain employs TRBV7-9 and TRBJ2-1; TRBD2 agrees at 15 bases. The V gene's germline CDR1 is SEHNR and CDR2 FQNEAQ (reference sequence). The CDR3 is 14 residues long. The J segment lost 10 bases and the V segment lost 8 bases, leaving 6 bases of the junction unmatched. CDR3 coding DNA: TGTGCCAGCCGGGGACTAGCGGGGGGTCGAGAGCAGTTCTTC. Encoded protein: CASRGLAGGREQFF.

This chain links TRBV28 with TRBJ2-5; D is undetermined. The CDR3 is 13 residues long. Trimming took 6 bases from V and 7 from J, leaving 15 bases between them. Germline CDR1 and CDR2: MDHEN and SYDVKM. The DNA for the CDR3 is TGTGCCAGCAGCCAGGCCAATACGGGGACCCAGTACTTC. Translation gives CASSQANTGTQYF.

This chain joins TRBV5-1 and TRBJ2-1; 10 positions match TRBD1. Germline CDR1 is SGHRS and CDR2 is YFSETQ. This CDR3 has 15 amino acids. The trim removed 6 bases at V and 9 bases at J, leaving 12 bases unmatched. The CDR3 reads CASTPAGQGFGEQFF. The CDR3 DNA is TGCGCCAGCACCCCCGCGGGACAGGGGTTTGGTGAGCAGTTCTTC.

In this sample, this clone turned up a few times. This chain uses TRBV18 with TRBJ1-6; TRBD1 aligns across 7 bases. The CDR3 extends over 15 amino acids. Trimming removed 4 bases from V and 6 bases from J; junction bases left unmatched: 6. The germline gives CDR1 KGHSH, CDR2 LQKENI. CDR3 sequence reads: CASSLDRAGNSPLHF. The CDR3 nucleotides are TGTGCCAGCTCACTCGACAGGGCGGGTAATTCACCCCTCCACTTT.

V usage is TRBV5-6 and J usage is TRBJ2-6; TRBD1 matches at 11 bases. In germline, CDR1 is SGHDT, CDR2 YYEEEE. With 4 bases clipped from V and 0 bases from J, the junction kept 6 bases outside the gene matches. The CDR3 spans 18 residues. CDR3 DNA: TGTGCCAGCAGCCGCGGACAGGGGGCTAACTCTGGGGCCAACGTCCTGACTTTC. This codes for CASSRGQGANSGANVLTF.

The J gene is TRBJ2-5, the V gene TRBV21-1; TRBD2 is the table's D call and was not checked against the DNA. The DNA end is a closer match to TRBJ2-7, so the J assignment may be wrong. TRBV21-1 is classified as a pseudogene. The CDR3 is 13 residues long. The CDR3 coding sequence is TGTGCCAGCAGCCCCACGCGAGTGTACGAGCAGTACTTC. Translation: CASSPTRVYEQYF.

The chain is built from TRBV6-5 and TRBJ2-7; D remains ambiguous. V was trimmed by 4 bases and J by 0 bases, leaving 7 bases between them. Germline V gives CDR1 MNHEY, CDR2 SVGAGI. The CDR3 runs 13 residues. Written as DNA, the CDR3 is TGTGCCAGCAGTTCACGGGCCTCCTACGAGCAGTACTTC. Encoded protein: CASSSRASYEQYF.

The chain has TRBV4-1 and TRBJ2-5; D may be TRBD1 or TRBD2 (6 bases each). Looked up from germline, CDR1 is MGHRA and CDR2 is YSYEKL. This CDR3 has 16 amino acids. Between the trimmed V and J ends, which lost 5 bases and 1 base, there was a span of 17 bases. DNA for the CDR3: TGCGCCAGCAGCACTAACTGGGGGGACATCCAAGAGACCCAGTACTTC. Its protein product is CASSTNWGDIQETQYF.

The J gene is TRBJ2-1, the V gene TRBV6-4, with 16 nucleotides matching TRBD2. Germline CDR1 reads MRHNA; CDR2 reads SNTAGT. V shed 7 bases and J 8 bases; nucleotides not matched to a gene: 8. This CDR3 region has 16 residues. In DNA, the CDR3 is TGTGCCAGCACCCCGGGACTAGCGGGAGGGAGGCATGAGCAGTTCTTC. Protein: CASTPGLAGGRHEQFF.

In this sample, this clone turned up once. The chain links TRBV5-5 to TRBJ1-5; 11 nucleotides line up with TRBD1. The J segment lost 5 bases and the V segment lost 3 bases, leaving 10 bases of the junction unmatched. From germline, CDR1 is SGHKS and CDR2 YYEKEE (reference sequence). CDR3 length equals 17 residues. CDR3 bases: TGTGCCAGCAGCTGGACAGGGGGCGGACTGAGAGATCAGCCCCAGCATTTT. Its translation is CASSWTGGGLRDQPQHF. Using reference TRBV5-5 and TRBJ1-5 for the parts outside the CDR3, the full variable domain is DAGVTQSPTHLIKTRGQQVTLRCSPISGHKSVSWYQQVLGQGPQFIFQYYEKEERGRGNFPDRFSARQFPNYSSELNVNALLLGDSALYLCASSWTGGGLRDQPQHFGDGTRLSIL.

CDR3 protein: CASSFSTGSPGEKLFF. In DNA form, the CDR3 reads TGTGCCAGCAGCTTTTCCACGGGCTCCCCGGGGGAAAAACTGTTTTTT. The chain carries TRBV7-9 and TRBJ1-4; D unresolved. Trimming cost V 3 bases and J 8 bases, with 19 bases left between them. This CDR3 is 16 amino acids long. From germline, CDR1 is SEHNR and CDR2 FQNEAQ (reference sequence).

The chain recombines TRBV15 with TRBJ1-5, with D perhaps TRBD1 (6 bases). This CDR3 has 16 residues. The germline V gene has CDR1 LNHNV and CDR2 YYDKDF (reference sequence). The V end was cut by 0 bases, the J end by 7 bases, with 16 bases between. CDR3 residues: CATSRDQTGAGQPQHF. CDR3 bases: TGTGCCACCAGCAGAGATCAGACGGGGGCCGGACAGCCCCAGCATTTT.

The J gene is TRBJ2-5, the V gene TRBV27; 7 bases agree with TRBD2. The CDR3 is 14 amino acids. Germline lookup yields CDR1 MNHEY and CDR2 SMNVEV (reference sequence). Losses at the gene ends were 6 bases for V and 2 bases for J; bases not matched to a gene: 6. The CDR3 sequence is CASSPWGGQETQYF. CDR3 coding DNA: TGTGCCAGCAGCCCCTGGGGGGGACAAGAGACCCAGTACTTC.

The genes are TRBV28 and TRBJ2-3; D unclear. The CDR3 has 14 residues. V was shortened by 4 bases and J by 0 bases, with 8 bases between the two germline ends. Germline V gene sequence: CDR1 MDHEN, CDR2 SYDVKM. The CDR3: CASSSDRSTDTQYF. The CDR3 DNA follows: TGTGCCAGCAGTTCTGACCGAAGCACAGATACGCAGTATTTT.

This chain links TRBV5-4 with TRBJ2-3; no clear D gene. Germline-derived CDR1 and CDR2 are SGHNT and YYREEE (reference sequence). V was trimmed by 0 bases and J by 5 bases, leaving 10 bases between them. CDR3 length: 14 residues. The CDR3, as DNA: TGTGCCAGCAGCTTGGCCATTGACGGAGATACGCAGTATTTT. It translates to CASSLAIDGDTQYF.

The gene calls are TRBV28 and TRBJ2-1; TRBD2 matches 14 bases. J gave up 5 bases and V 5 bases, and 5 bases lay outside the gene matches. The CDR3 loop spans 16 amino acids. From germline, CDR1 is MDHEN and CDR2 SYDVKM. The CDR3 DNA follows: TGTGCCAGCAGTCCCGGGGGACTAGCGGGGGACAATGAGCAGTTCTTC. It specifies CASSPGGLAGDNEQFF.

The V call is TRBV30, the J call TRBJ1-2, with a weak D call TRBD1 (5 bases). The CDR3 totals 13 residues. V lost 3 bases and J 6 bases, leaving 14 bases between the germline ends. Germline-derived CDR1 and CDR2 are GTSNPN and SVGIG (reference sequence). The CDR3 spells CAWRKDSPDGYTF. As DNA, the CDR3 is TGTGCCTGGAGGAAAGACAGTCCGGATGGCTACACCTTC.

The rearrangement links TRBV19 to TRBJ1-1; weak D call: TRBD1 (5 bases). V was trimmed by 9 bases and J by 2 bases, leaving 13 bases between them. The germline V gene encodes CDR1 LNHDA and CDR2 SQIVND (reference sequence). The CDR3 length is 13 residues. The CDR3 DNA reads as TGTGCCAGCTCCTTGACAGAAAACACTGAAGCTTTCTTT. It translates to CASSLTENTEAFF.

The V call is TRBV28, the J call TRBJ1-2, with TRBD1 as a possible D gene (6 bases). The CDR3 runs to 14 residues. The ends were cut back, 5 bases at V and 3 bases at J, with 13 bases in the middle. From germline, CDR1 is MDHEN and CDR2 SYDVKM. The CDR3 nucleotides are TGTGCCAGCAGTGAACAGGGTCAGGACTATGGCTACACCTTC. Protein: CASSEQGQDYGYTF.

The chain uses TRBV6-5 and TRBJ2-7; the match to TRBD1 covers 7 bases. This CDR3 region has 12 residues. V dropped 5 bases and J dropped 6; count of bases not matched to a gene: 4. Germline values: CDR1 MNHEY, CDR2 SVGAGI. CDR3 sequence: CASSATGVEQYF. In nucleotides, the CDR3 is TGTGCCAGCAGTGCCACAGGGGTCGAGCAGTACTTC.

The chain combines TRBV19 with TRBJ1-5; D gene ambiguous. There are 13 residues in the CDR3. Trimming stripped 5 bases from V and 2 bases from J, with 7 bases between. Germline CDR1 and CDR2: LNHDA and SQIVND (reference sequence). The DNA for the CDR3 is TGTGCCAGTAGTGCAGTCGGCAATCAGCCCCAGCATTTT. Translating gives CASSAVGNQPQHF.

This chain joins TRBV29-1 and TRBJ2-2, with D unclear. Germline lookup yields CDR1 SQVTM and CDR2 ANQGSEA. Trimming stripped 1 base from V and 4 bases from J, with 10 bases between. This CDR3 region has 14 residues. This CDR3 is CSVEVPGSTGELFF. CDR3 DNA sequence: TGCAGCGTTGAAGTCCCGGGTTCCACCGGGGAGCTGTTTTTT.

The chain employs TRBV5-4 and TRBJ1-1; D ambiguous. The CDR3 covers 13 residues. CDR1 SGHNT and CDR2 YYREEE come from the germline V gene (reference sequence). Trimming took 5 bases from V and 5 from J, leaving 13 bases between them. In nucleotides, the CDR3 is TGTGCCAGCAGTACCGCAACTCAGACTGAAGCTTTCTTT. It translates to CASSTATQTEAFF.